This T cell receptor beta chain was documented in a study of cytotoxic CD8 clonotypes in ibrutinib-treated CLL. Across the study: Response sampling came at median around twelve months of treatment, ranging about 6 to 36 months.

Genomic DNA in an amount of approximately 2 micrograms was extracted from cryopreserved PBMCs and used for the preparation of TCR beta libraries. Method: immunoSEQ multiplex PCR; TCRdb's copy keeps in-frame clones and lacks some. The sample includes some 43,000 clones, about two thirds of them seen just once. Findings and limits, study-wide: Starting clonality was above that of age-matched healthy donors and tracked circulating CD8+ T-cell counts. The study found public clonotypes uncommon, contracting or stable on treatment.

Concerning this clone: Its antigen is not known.

The sequenced sample was PBMCs, obtained after 12 months of ibrutinib treatment. This clonotype was sampled from a human donor with chronic lymphocytic leukemia.

In nucleotides, the CDR3 is TGTGCCAGCAGCTTAGCCGGGACAGGGGACGAGCAGTACTTC. Translated, it gives CASSLAGTGDEQYF. The chain is built from TRBV7-3 and TRBJ2-7, with 10 nucleotides matching TRBD1. The CDR3 consists of 14 residues. Germline CDR1 and CDR2: SGHTA and FQGTGA. The V and J ends lost 2 bases and 5 bases, in that order; junction bases with no gene match: 3.